Sequencing of this T cell receptor (beta chain) was carried out in a study of T cell responses to AZD1222 COVID-19 vaccine (dated by TCRdb to the early 2020s). Some background on the complete study: A total of 233 trial participants underwent TCR sequencing, of whom around 200 received two doses of AZD1222 and some 26 received two doses of the MenACWY control vaccine. Trial participants were enrolled by age into subgroups of 18-55, 56-69 and 70-plus years, and about 150, 27 and 61 TCR-sequenced participants, respectively, were included in these subgroups. General findings and caveats noted by the study authors: The whole spike protein was spanned by vaccine-associated CD4 TCRs, and dominant responses were seen in regions 160-218 and 743-854. Nearly half of unique spike-specific TCRs reportedly recognized epitopes outside regions mutated in the B.1.351 and B.1.1.7 variants. Conclusions about previously exposed vaccinees are limited because only five to seven AZD1222 recipients were SARS-CoV-2 seropositive at baseline. In the small 56-69-year group, the increase in depth fell short of significance, most likely because of low power. Participants were mostly white British, with more females than males. The authors suggested clonal diversity may have been underestimated. Because no day 14 peak-response samples were available, repertoires were characterized only after the peak T cell response. A significant rise in spike-specific TCR breadth and depth was observed after two AZD1222 doses relative to day 0 and relative to MenACWY recipients.

The sample's time point label, in plain terms: about 28 days (+/-7) after the second vaccine dose. Because spike-specific TCR depth and breadth did not differ between the two schedules, AZD1222 recipients who got a second dose at roughly 4 weeks were pooled with those who got a second dose at roughly 12 weeks. Samples from vaccinated people were obtained from the UK trials COV001 and COV002, which included a single-blind randomized controlled phase 2/3 trial of AZD1222 (ChAdOx1 nCoV-19) in healthy adults. For TCRbeta chain sequencing, PBMC samples were collected from trial participants at day 0 and at day 28 after the second dose. Remarks on this clone: There is no known antigen for this receptor. Base qualities are not recorded, but no much larger clone differs from it by a single base.

V is clipped by 2 bases and J by 5 bases, and the sequence between their germline boundaries is 13 bases long. From the cysteine through the phenylalanine, the CDR3 covers 15 amino acids. CDR3 DNA is the only sequence kept; it has 45 bases, read in frame from the first base. The germline V gene (reference sequence) supplies CDR1 SEHNR and CDR2 FQNEAQ. The CDR3 regions of human TCRbeta chains were subjected to immunosequencing. The source study handled its data this way. TCRs in the repertoires were compared against a reference library of SARS-CoV-2-specific TCRs that had been generated with the MIRA antigen-specificity platform. Breadth was defined as the fraction of unique TCRs that were SARS-CoV-2-associated. Depth was defined as the fraction of total T cells that were SARS-CoV-2-associated. Using the MIRA data, each spike-specific TCR was mapped to the spike region that the TCR reacts to and placed in a CD4 or CD8 class. Log10-transformed breadth and depth values were compared by one-way ANOVA with Sidak's multiple comparisons tests. TCRdb holds this immuneACCESS table with in-frame rearrangements only. Some clones are missing; in checked studies, unresolved V genes explain under half, and the rest has no known cause. That table furnishes V, J and clone size, whereas the DNA furnished D and trimming. The sample has 90,000 to 120,000 clones on record, 92% of them singletons. The biggest ten clones account for about 9.1% of the sample.

The source is an adult who received the AZD1222 COVID-19 vaccine. The chain uses TRBV7-9 and TRBJ2-1, with an unclear D gene assignment. Sequencing used peripheral blood, obtained 28 days after the second AZD1222 dose. The CDR3 reads CASSLIGLADNEQFF. The DNA sequence is as follows: TGTGCCAGCAGCTTAATCGGCTTGGCCGACAATGAGCAGTTCTTC.